These 13 T cell receptor beta chains share one sample of origin, sequenced in a study of CD8 T cells in ankylosing spondylitis. TCRdb re-derived calls from the 5' RACE reads in MiXCR, one entry per CDR3 protein. The sample carries about 140,000 distinct CDR3 sequences, more than 7% recorded once. The specimen sequenced was synovial fluid, either unsorted or a sorted T cell fraction (not recorded which). All receptors come from a male donor with ankylosing spondylitis.

This clonotype has only a few counts. V and J are TRBV11-2 and TRBJ2-2; D is unclear. Germline CDR1 and CDR2: SGHAT and FQNNGV. The CDR3 sequence is 16 residues long. Trimming stripped 4 bases from V and 3 bases from J, with 15 bases between. The CDR3 region has the DNA TGTGCCAGCAGCTCTCAGCTGCAGGTATACACCGGGGAGCTGTTTTTT. Its protein product is CASSSQLQVYTGELFF.

This clonotype was detected a few times. Being one base from a much bigger clone, this may be a read error. The gene calls are TRBV20-1 and TRBJ2-7; unclear D gene. The length of the CDR3 is 12 residues. Trimming pared 2 bases from V and 2 bases from J, leaving 7 bases between. Looked up from germline, CDR1 is DFQATT and CDR2 is SNEGSKA (reference sequence). The CDR3 sequence: CSARRQPYEQYF. The CDR3 coding sequence is TGCAGTGCTAGAAGGCAGCCCTACGAGCAGTACTTC.

By its share, this clonotype is medium-sized (0.01 to 0.1%). The chain is built from TRBV15 and TRBJ1-1; D possibly corresponds to TRBD1 (6 bases). The germline V and J ends were trimmed by 2 bases and 1 base, with 14 bases remaining between them. CDR3 length: 16 amino acids. Germline V gene lookup returns CDR1 LNHNV and CDR2 YYDKDF (reference sequence). CDR3 protein: CATSRLTGTPNTEAFF. In DNA, the CDR3 is TGTGCCACCAGCAGACTAACCGGGACACCGAACACTGAAGCTTTCTTT.

This rearrangement joins TRBV27 to TRBJ2-1; 12 nucleotides line up with TRBD2. The CDR3 is 19 amino acids. From germline, CDR1 is MNHEY and CDR2 SMNVEV (reference sequence). The J segment lost 5 bases and the V segment lost 5 bases, leaving 16 bases of the junction unmatched. As DNA, the CDR3 is TGTGCCAGCAGTCCCGGACTAGCGGGAATCGACGTCCTCAACAATGAGCAGTTCTTC. This gives the protein CASSPGLAGIDVLNNEQFF.

A note on this clonotype: An end of the junction differs from the germline gene, which may be a read error. The genes are TRBV24-1 and TRBJ2-1, with TRBD2 identical over 10 bases. In germline, CDR1 is KGHDR, CDR2 SFDVKD. The CDR3 spans 20 residues. In DNA form, the CDR3 reads TGTGCCACCAGTGACGCCGCACCTACAGCGGGAGGGAGCTCCCACAATGAGCAGTTCTTC. This codes for CATSDAAPTAGGSSHNEQFF.

This clonotype turned up a few times. The chain links TRBV5-1 to TRBJ2-5; 16 bases fit TRBD2. Trimming took 4 bases from V and 3 from J; bases not matched to a gene: 9. The germline V gene encodes CDR1 SGHRS and CDR2 YFSETQ. The CDR3 totals 18 residues. The CDR3 DNA sequence: TGCGCCAGCAGCCCGGGACTAGCGGGAGGGCCGGGGGAAGAGACCCAGTACTTC. Translating gives CASSPGLAGGPGEETQYF. The whole variable domain, remainder taken from reference TRBV5-1 and TRBJ2-5, is KAGVTQTPRYLIKTRGQQVTLSCSPISGHRSVSWYQQTPGQGLQFLFEYFSETQRNKGNFPGRFSGRQFSNSRSEMNVSTLELGDSALYLCASSPGLAGGPGEETQYFGPGTRLLVL.

The sample holds many counts of this clonotype. V is TRBV3-1 and J is TRBJ2-3; D gene ambiguous. The CDR3 runs to 12 residues. The V and J ends lost 5 bases and 5 bases respectively, with 8 bases between them. Germline loops: CDR1 LGHDT, CDR2 YNNKEL (reference sequence). The CDR3 DNA sequence: TGTGCCAGCAGCGCTAGTATAGATACGCAGTATTTT. Protein sequence: CASSASIDTQYF.

CDR3 sequence (DNA): TGTGCCAGCAGGTCCGGGGGGACTGAGGCGATAGGGGAGCAGTACTTC. Its translation: CASRSGGTEAIGEQYF. The chain joins TRBV28 to TRBJ2-7; 7 bases line up with TRBD2. The J segment lost 7 bases and the V segment lost 6 bases, leaving 18 bases of the junction unmatched. This CDR3 comprises 16 residues. Germline CDR1 is MDHEN and CDR2 is SYDVKM.

This clonotype was observed a few times. V gene TRBV4-3 combines with J gene TRBJ2-1, with D unresolved. The CDR3 length is 15 residues. Deletions cut 0 bases from V and 1 base from J, with 7 bases between. Germline lookup yields CDR1 LGHNA and CDR2 YSLEER. CDR3 DNA sequence: TGCGCCAGCAGCCAAGAATTGGGGTCCTACAATGAGCAGTTCTTC. Amino acids: CASSQELGSYNEQFF.

This clonotype was counted only a few times. The chain uses TRBV2 and TRBJ2-3; D unresolved. Germline V gene data show CDR1 as SNHLY and CDR2 as FYNNEI. The CDR3 length is 13 residues. The V and J ends lost 7 bases and 3 bases respectively, with 11 bases between them. The CDR3 loop reads CASTATSTDTQYF. The DNA for the CDR3 is TGTGCCAGCACGGCCACATCGACAGATACGCAGTATTTT.

This clonotype was counted many times. The chain links TRBV16 to TRBJ1-2; tentative D call: TRBD1 (5 bases). V was cut by 0 bases and J by 7 bases, with 15 bases left in between. This CDR3 contains 15 residues. Germline CDR1 reads KGHSY; CDR2 reads FQNENV. The chain's CDR3 is CASSQSGAQGSGYTF. CDR3 in DNA: TGTGCCAGCAGCCAATCAGGGGCCCAAGGAAGTGGCTACACCTTC.

This clonotype was seen repeatedly, ten times or more. V is TRBV2 and J is TRBJ1-1; the D gene is possibly TRBD1 (5 bases). CDR3 length: 12 amino acids. V was cut by 3 bases and J by 11 bases, with 13 bases left in between. Per germline, CDR1 SNHLY and CDR2 FYNNEI. CDR3 region: CASSEGLQRAFF. CDR3 bases: TGTGCCAGCAGTGAGGGACTCCAAAGGGCTTTCTTT.

This clonotype came up many times. CDR3 sequence reads: CASSKLLPRDNNEQFF. As DNA, the CDR3 is TGTGCCAGCAGTAAACTCCTACCCCGGGACAACAATGAGCAGTTCTTC. The J gene is TRBJ2-1, the V gene TRBV12-3 or TRBV12-4; possibly TRBD1 for D (6 bases). Deletions cut 5 bases from V and 5 bases from J, with 19 bases between. The CDR3 runs 16 residues.